These 8 T cell receptor beta chains share one sample of origin, sequenced in a study of shared T cell receptors in the human thymus (dated by TCRdb to the early 2020s). The library was obtained by the immunoSEQ multiplex PCR assay. The source is immuneACCESS, and TCRdb retained only in-frame sequences with V and J called. Part of the clones is not carried over; for the studies checked, unresolved V genes explain less than half of this, and the remainder is unexplained. For this sample there are hundreds of thousands of clones; around nine tenths appear just once. The ten biggest clones cover about 0.01% of the sample. These data were also filed under a second study, of human thymus T cells.

Sequencing was done on a sample of thymocytes. The source of these receptors is a boy younger than two with a congenital heart defect. Donor details come from another sample of the same person, matched by shared clones.

The rearrangement uses TRBV12-5 and TRBJ1-1; no reliable D call. Germline CDR1 LGHNT, CDR2 FRNRAP. This CDR3 contains 13 residues. V was pared by 7 bases and J by 1 base, with 10 bases between. CDR3 bases: TGTGCTAGTGCCATTGACAAGAACACTGAAGCTTTCTTT. Protein product: CASAIDKNTEAFF.

V and J are TRBV4-3 and TRBJ2-1; 8 bases are a match to TRBD2. After removal of 0 bases from V and 7 bases from J, the junction contained 11 bases not matched to a gene. The CDR3 is 17 amino acids. Germline CDR1 LGHNA, CDR2 YSLEER. The CDR3 sequence is CASSQDRGLAGRNEQFF. The DNA for the CDR3 is TGCGCCAGCAGCCAAGATCGAGGGCTAGCGGGCAGGAATGAGCAGTTCTTC.

The chain uses TRBV7-2 and TRBJ2-1; 9 bases are a match to TRBD2. The V and J ends lost 6 bases and 6 bases, in that order; junction bases with no gene match: 12. Per germline, CDR1 SGHTA and CDR2 FQGNSA. The CDR3 has 16 amino acids. For the CDR3, the DNA is TGTGCCAGCAGTACCGATAGCGGGAGAACCCCCAATGAGCAGTTCTTC. It encodes CASSTDSGRTPNEQFF. The whole variable domain, filled in from reference TRBV7-2 and TRBJ2-1, reads GAGVSQSPSNKVTEKGKDVELRCDPISGHTALYWYRQSLGQGLEFLIYFQGNSAPDKSGLPSDRFSAERTGGSVSTLTIQRTQQEDSAVYLCASSTDSGRTPNEQFFGPGTRLTVL.

The chain has TRBV27 and TRBJ2-7; 10 bases fit TRBD2. CDR3 size: 15 residues. Looked up from germline, CDR1 is MNHEY and CDR2 is SMNVEV (reference sequence). J lost 3 bases, V lost 7 bases, and 9 bases had no gene match. Here the CDR3 reads CASKDRAGGFYEQYF. The CDR3 DNA is TGTGCCAGCAAGGATCGAGCGGGAGGGTTCTACGAGCAGTACTTC.

V and J are TRBV14 and TRBJ2-5; D call uncertain. CDR3 size: 15 residues. The germline V gene has CDR1 SGHDN and CDR2 FVKESK. V lost 1 base and J 4 bases, leaving 13 bases between the germline ends. For the CDR3, the DNA is TGTGCCAGCAGCCAAGCTAGGTTGGGTCCAGAGACCCAGTACTTC. Its translation is CASSQARLGPETQYF.

The chain carries TRBV11-2 and TRBJ2-7; 9 bases line up with TRBD2. The CDR3 consists of 15 residues. Per germline, CDR1 SGHAT and CDR2 FQNNGV. Trimming at V came to 1 base and at J to 2 bases, leaving 3 bases not matched to a gene. As DNA, the CDR3 is TGTGCCAGCAGCTTAGGGGAGCGGGAGGCCTACGAGCAGTACTTC. The encoded protein is CASSLGEREAYEQYF.

The CDR3 here is CASSPQPRGLGEKLFF. DNA for the CDR3: TGCGCCAGCAGCCCCCAACCCAGGGGGCTGGGTGAAAAACTGTTTTTT. This chain links TRBV4-3 with TRBJ1-4, with 8 bases matching TRBD1. Germline V gene sequence: CDR1 LGHNA, CDR2 YSLEER. This CDR3 has 16 residues. Germline trimming cut 4 bases from V and 7 bases from J; bases unmatched to any gene: 11.

Details on this clone: This specimen includes other DNA sequences encoding the same CDR3. The CDR3 protein is CAISESDRAYGYTF. In DNA, the CDR3 is TGTGCCATCAGTGAGTCGGACAGGGCGTATGGCTACACCTTC. The V and J genes are TRBV10-3 and TRBJ1-2; 8 bases are shared with TRBD1. The CDR3 runs 14 residues. The ends lost 0 bases at V and 5 bases at J; junction bases unmatched: 2. Germline V gene lookup returns CDR1 ENHRY and CDR2 SYGVKD.